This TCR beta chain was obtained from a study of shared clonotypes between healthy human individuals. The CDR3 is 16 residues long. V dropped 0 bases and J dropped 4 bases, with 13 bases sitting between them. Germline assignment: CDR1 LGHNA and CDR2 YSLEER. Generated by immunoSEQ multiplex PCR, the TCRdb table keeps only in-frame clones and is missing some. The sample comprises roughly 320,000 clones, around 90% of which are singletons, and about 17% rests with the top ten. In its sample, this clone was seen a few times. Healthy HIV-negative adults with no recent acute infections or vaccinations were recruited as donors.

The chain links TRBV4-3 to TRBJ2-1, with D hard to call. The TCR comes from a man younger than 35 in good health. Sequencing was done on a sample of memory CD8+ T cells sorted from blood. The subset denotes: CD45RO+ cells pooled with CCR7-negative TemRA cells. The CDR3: CASSQDRDMSYNEQFF. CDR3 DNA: TGCGCCAGCAGCCAAGATCGAGATATGAGTTACAATGAGCAGTTCTTC.